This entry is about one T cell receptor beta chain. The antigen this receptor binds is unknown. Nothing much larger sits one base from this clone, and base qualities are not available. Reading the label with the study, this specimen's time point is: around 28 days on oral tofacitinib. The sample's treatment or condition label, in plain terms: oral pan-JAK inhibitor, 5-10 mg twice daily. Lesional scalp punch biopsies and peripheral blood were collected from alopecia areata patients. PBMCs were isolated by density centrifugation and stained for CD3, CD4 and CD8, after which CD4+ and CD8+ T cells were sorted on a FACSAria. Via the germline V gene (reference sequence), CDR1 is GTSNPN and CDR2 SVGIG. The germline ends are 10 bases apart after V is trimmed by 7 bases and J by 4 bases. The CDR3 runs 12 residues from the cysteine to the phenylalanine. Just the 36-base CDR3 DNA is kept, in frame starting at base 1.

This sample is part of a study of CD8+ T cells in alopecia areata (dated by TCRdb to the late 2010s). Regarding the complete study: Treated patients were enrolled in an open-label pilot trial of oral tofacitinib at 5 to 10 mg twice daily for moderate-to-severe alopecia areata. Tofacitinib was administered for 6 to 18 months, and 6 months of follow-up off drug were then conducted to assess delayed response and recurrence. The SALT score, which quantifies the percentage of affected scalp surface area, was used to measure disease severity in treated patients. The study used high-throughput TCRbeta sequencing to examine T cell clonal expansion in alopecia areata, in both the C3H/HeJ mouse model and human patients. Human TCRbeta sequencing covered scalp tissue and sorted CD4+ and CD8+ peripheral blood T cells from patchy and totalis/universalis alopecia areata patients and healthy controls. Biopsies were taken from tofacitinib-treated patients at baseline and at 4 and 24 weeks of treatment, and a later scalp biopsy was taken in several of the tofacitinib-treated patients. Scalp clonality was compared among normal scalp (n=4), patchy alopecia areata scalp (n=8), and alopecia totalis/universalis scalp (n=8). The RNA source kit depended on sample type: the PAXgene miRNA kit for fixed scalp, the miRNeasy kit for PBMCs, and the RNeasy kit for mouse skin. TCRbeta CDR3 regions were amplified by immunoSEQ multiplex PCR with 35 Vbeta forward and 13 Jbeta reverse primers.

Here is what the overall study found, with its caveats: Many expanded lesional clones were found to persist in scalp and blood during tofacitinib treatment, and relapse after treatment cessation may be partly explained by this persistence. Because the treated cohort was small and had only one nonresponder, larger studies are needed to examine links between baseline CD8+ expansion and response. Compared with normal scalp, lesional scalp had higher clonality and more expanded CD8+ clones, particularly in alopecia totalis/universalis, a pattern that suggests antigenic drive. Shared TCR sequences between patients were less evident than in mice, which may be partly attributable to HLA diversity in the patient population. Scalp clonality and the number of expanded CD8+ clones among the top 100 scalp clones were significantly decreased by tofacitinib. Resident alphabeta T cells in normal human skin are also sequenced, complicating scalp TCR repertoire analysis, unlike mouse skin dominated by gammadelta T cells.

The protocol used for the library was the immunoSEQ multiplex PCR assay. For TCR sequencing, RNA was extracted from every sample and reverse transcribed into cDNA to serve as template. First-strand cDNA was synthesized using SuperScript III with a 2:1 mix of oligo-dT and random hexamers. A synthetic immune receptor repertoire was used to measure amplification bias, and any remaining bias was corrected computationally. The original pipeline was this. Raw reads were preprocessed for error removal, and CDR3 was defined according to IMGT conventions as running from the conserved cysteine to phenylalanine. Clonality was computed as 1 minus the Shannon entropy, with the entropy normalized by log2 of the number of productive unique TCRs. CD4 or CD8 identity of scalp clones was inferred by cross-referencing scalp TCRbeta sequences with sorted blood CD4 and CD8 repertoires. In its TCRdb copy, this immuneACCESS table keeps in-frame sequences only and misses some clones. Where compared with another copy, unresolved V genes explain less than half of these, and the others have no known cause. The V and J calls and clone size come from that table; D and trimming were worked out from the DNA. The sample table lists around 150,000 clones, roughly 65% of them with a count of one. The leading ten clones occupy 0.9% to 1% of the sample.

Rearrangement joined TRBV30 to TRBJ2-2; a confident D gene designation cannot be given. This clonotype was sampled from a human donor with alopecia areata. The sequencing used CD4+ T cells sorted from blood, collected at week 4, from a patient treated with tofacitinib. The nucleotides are TGTGCCTACAAGGGCATCACCGGGGAGCTGTTTTTT. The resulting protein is CAYKGITGELFF.